This T cell receptor beta chain was captured in a study of identifying expanded T cells in peripheral blood. TCRdb keeps only in-frame clones here, not all; method: immunoSEQ multiplex PCR. The sample carries more than 85,000 clones, approximately 90% recorded once. Notes on this clone: Its matching antigen is unknown.

This CDR3 has 14 residues. The germline V gene encodes CDR1 LNHDA and CDR2 SQIVND (reference sequence). Trimming at V came to 7 bases and at J to 0 bases, leaving 5 bases not matched to a gene. The study, taken as a whole, reports: Variance in clone template counts between approximately two-week samples significantly increased with total template count across all healthy donors.

The TCR originated in a person between 18 and 70 years old in good health. The sequenced material came from blood. V and J are TRBV19 and TRBJ2-5; 7 nucleotides line up with TRBD1. CDR3 bases: TGTGCCAGTAAGACGACAGGGAACCAAGAGACCCAGTACTTC. Its protein product is CASKTTGNQETQYF.